This T cell receptor (beta chain) was observed in a study of CD8 T cells in Susac syndrome. The RNA input was about 0.45 to 1 ug, and it was reverse transcribed with random hexamers. Coverage of TCR beta CDR3 amplification by immunoSEQ multiplex PCR extended to 54 Vbeta and 13 Jbeta. A single record per CDR3 protein comes from TCRdb applying MiXCR to the immunoSEQ multiplex PCR reads. The table shows around 80,000 distinct CDR3 sequences, with roughly nine tenths occurring only once. In blood CD8+ and CD4+ T cells, TCR beta underwent sequencing. The multiple sclerosis control group comprised treatment-naive patients with stable or active relapsing-remitting disease. It was negative isolation that provided the CD8+ and CD4+ T cells, whereas TEMRA cells were enriched by FACS. Germline lookup yields CDR1 MNHNY and CDR2 SVGAGI (reference sequence). The CDR3 spans 13 residues. V shed 6 bases and J shed 0 bases, with 6 bases lying between them.

The chain recombines TRBV6-6 with TRBJ1-3, with D uncertain. Sequencing was performed on CD8+ T cells from PBMCs. The origin of this receptor is a human donor with multiple sclerosis. CDR3 coding DNA: TGTGCCAGCAGGTCGACCTCTGGAAACACCATATATTTT. The encoded protein is CASRSTSGNTIYF.